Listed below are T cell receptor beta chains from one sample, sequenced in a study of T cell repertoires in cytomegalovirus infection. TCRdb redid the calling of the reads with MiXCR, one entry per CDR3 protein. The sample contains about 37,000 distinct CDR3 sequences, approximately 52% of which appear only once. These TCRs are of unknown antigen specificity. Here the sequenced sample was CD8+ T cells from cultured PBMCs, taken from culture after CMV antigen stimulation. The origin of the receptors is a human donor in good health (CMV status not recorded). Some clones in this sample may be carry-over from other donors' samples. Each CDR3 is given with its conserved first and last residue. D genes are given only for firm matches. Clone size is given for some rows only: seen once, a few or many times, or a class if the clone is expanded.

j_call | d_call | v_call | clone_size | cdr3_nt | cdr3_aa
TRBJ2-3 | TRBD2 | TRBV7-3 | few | TGTGCCAGCAGCCATAGCGGGAGTGGCACAGATACGCAGTATTTT | CASSHSGSGTDTQYF
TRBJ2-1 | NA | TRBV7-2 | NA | TGTGCCAGCAGCTTAGCGGGTTCGGTAACCTACAATGAGCAGTTCTTC | CASSLAGSVTYNEQFF
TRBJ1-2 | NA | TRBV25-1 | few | TGTGCCAGCAGTGAATATGGAAACGACTATGGCTACACCTTC | CASSEYGNDYGYTF
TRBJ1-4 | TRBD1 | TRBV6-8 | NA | TGTGCCAGCAGTCCGGGACAGGCTAATGAAAAACTGTTTTTT | CASSPGQANEKLFF
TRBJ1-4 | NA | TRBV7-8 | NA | TGTGCCAGCAGCTTAGGAGGGTACCGGGAAAAACTGTTTTTT | CASSLGGYREKLFF
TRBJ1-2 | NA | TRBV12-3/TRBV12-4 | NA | TGTGCCAGCAGTCACGATGGACCGCGGGATGGCTACACCTTC | CASSHDGPRDGYTF
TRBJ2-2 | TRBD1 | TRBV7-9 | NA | TGTGCCAGCAGCTTCACCCCGACAGGGGACACCGGGGAGCTGTTTTTT | CASSFTPTGDTGELFF
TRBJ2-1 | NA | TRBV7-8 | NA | TGTGCCAGCCTACCGGGACTCGGCACCGATGAGCAGTTCTTC | CASLPGLGTDEQFF
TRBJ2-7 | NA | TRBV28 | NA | TGTGCCAGCAGACAGTCCTTTATGGGGGAAGACAATTCCTACGAGCAGTACTTC | CASRQSFMGEDNSYEQYF
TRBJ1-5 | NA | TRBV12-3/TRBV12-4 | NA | TGTGCCAGCAGTTTGGGTGGGGCGCGGGTTAGCAATCAGCCCCAGCATTTT | CASSLGGARVSNQPQHF
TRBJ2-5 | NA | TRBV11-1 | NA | TGTGCCAGCAGCTTGAGGCGATCAAGGGGCGTCGAGACCCAGTACTTC | CASSLRRSRGVETQYF
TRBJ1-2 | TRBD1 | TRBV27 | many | TGTGCCAGCAGTTTGACAGGGGCAAACTATGGCTACACCTTC | CASSLTGANYGYTF
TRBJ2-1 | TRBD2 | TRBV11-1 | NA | TGTGCCAGCAGCTTAACTAGACTAGCGGGAGGGCGGAATGAGCAGTTCTTC | CASSLTRLAGGRNEQFF
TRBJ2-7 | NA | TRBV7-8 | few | TGTGCCAGCAGCTTAGGGGGGGACGGGTACGAGCAGTACTTC | CASSLGGDGYEQYF
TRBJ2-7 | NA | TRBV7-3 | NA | TGTGCCAGCAGCGTTAACTCGGACTTGGACGAGCAGTACTTC | CASSVNSDLDEQYF
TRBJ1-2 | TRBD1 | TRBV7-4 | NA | TGTGCCAGCAGCCAGTCCGCTTGGACAGGCGGGGATGGCTACACCTTC | CASSQSAWTGGDGYTF
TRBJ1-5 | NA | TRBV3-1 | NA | TGTGCCAGCAGCCAAGGGAATTCGGGCAATCAGCCCCAGCATTTT | CASSQGNSGNQPQHF
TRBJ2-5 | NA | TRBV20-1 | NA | TGCAGTGCTAGAGAGCCGGGACTTAAGGAAGAGACCCAGTACTTC | CSAREPGLKEETQYF
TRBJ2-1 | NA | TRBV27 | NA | TGTGCCAGCAGTTTGGGGGGTGGGCAGTTCTTC | CASSLGGGQFF
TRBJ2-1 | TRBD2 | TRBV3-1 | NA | TGTGCCAGCAGCCCCTCAGCGGGGGGGTTTAATGAGCAGTTCTTC | CASSPSAGGFNEQFF
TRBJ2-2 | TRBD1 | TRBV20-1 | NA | TGCAGTGCCGGACAGGGGAACACCGGGGAGCTGTTTTTT | CSAGQGNTGELFF
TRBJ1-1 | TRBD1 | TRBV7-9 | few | TGTGCCAGCAGATCACAGGGGGCGAACACTGAAGCTTTCTTT | CASRSQGANTEAFF
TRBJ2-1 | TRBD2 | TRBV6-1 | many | TGTGCCAGCAGAACTAGCGGGAGTTGGAATGAGCAGTTCTTC | CASRTSGSWNEQFF
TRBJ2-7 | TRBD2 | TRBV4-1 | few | TGCGCCAGCAGCCAAGTGGCACTAGCGGGGGGCACCTACGAGCAGTACTTC | CASSQVALAGGTYEQYF
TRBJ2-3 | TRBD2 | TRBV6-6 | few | TGTGCCAGCAGTCCCCCGGCGGGAGGGCCAGATACGCAGTATTTT | CASSPPAGGPDTQYF
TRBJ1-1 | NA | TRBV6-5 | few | TGTGCCAGCAGTTACGCAGGGGAGGGAAACACTGAAGCTTTCTTT | CASSYAGEGNTEAFF
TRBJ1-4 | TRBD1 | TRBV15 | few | TGTGCCACCAGCAGTCGGCAGGGGGCCCATAATGAAAAACTGTTTTTT | CATSSRQGAHNEKLFF
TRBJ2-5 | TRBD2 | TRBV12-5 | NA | TGTGCTAGTGGCTTTCCACTAGCGGGGAAGGATGAGACCCAGTACTTC | CASGFPLAGKDETQYF
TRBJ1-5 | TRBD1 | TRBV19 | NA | TGTGCCAGTAGTATCACCCAGGGGGGTAATCAGCCCCAGCATTTT | CASSITQGGNQPQHF
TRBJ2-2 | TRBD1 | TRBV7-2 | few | TGTGCCAGCATGCTTTCACAGGGGGCCGGGGAGCTGTTTTTT | CASMLSQGAGELFF
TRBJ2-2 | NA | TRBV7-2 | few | TGTGCCAGCAGCCGATACAGCACCGGGGAGCTGTTTTTT | CASSRYSTGELFF
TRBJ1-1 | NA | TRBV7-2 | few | TGTGCCAGCAGCTTCCAGGGTACAATGAACACTGAAGCTTTCTTT | CASSFQGTMNTEAFF
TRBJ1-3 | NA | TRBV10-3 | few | TGTGCCATCAGTGAGTCCCCAACAGGTCCATCTGGAAACACCATATATTTT | CAISESPTGPSGNTIYF
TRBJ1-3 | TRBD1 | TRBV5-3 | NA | TGTGCCAGCAGCCACGGGACAGATGGAAACACCATATATTTT | CASSHGTDGNTIYF
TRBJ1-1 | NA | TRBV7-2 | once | TGTGCCAGCAGCTTAGCAGCCCCAAGCACTGAAGCTTTCTTT | CASSLAAPSTEAFF
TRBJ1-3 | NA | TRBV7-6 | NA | TGTGCCAGCAGCCCCGACTTTGCTGGAAACACCATATATTTT | CASSPDFAGNTIYF
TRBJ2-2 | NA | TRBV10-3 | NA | TGTGCCATCAGGAAACCGGGACACCTGAACACCGGGGAGCTGTTTTTT | CAIRKPGHLNTGELFF
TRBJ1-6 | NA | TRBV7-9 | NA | TGTGCCAGCAGCCTTACGGACAGCTGGAATTCACCCCTCCACTTT | CASSLTDSWNSPLHF
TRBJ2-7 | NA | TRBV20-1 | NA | TGCAGTGCTAGAATGAGGGCCTTTTCCTACGAGCAGTACTTC | CSARMRAFSYEQYF
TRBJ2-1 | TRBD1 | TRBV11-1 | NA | TGTGCCAGCAGCCAACAGGGGATTTTTGGGAATGAGCAGTTCTTC | CASSQQGIFGNEQFF
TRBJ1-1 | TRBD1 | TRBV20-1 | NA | TGCAGTGCTAGCCCCCCCGACAGGGACACTGAAGCTTTCTTT | CSASPPDRDTEAFF
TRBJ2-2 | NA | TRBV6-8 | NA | TGTGCCAGCAATGAGAGGGATAGGGGAGAGCTGTTTTTT | CASNERDRGELFF
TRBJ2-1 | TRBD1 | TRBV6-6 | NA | TGTGCCAGCAGTTACTCGAGACAGGGGGCGGATGAGCAGTTCTTC | CASSYSRQGADEQFF
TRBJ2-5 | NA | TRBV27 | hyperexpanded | TGTGCCAGCAGTTTGGGGTCGATGCCGGAGACCCAGTACTTC | CASSLGSMPETQYF
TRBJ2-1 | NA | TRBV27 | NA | TGTGCCAGCAGTTCGCCCCTAGCGCCCCTCAACGGGGATGAGCAGTTCTTC | CASSSPLAPLNGDEQFF
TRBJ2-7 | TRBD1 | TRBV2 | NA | TGTGCCAGCAATTTCCGGGACAGGGGGCCCTACGAGCAGTACTTC | CASNFRDRGPYEQYF
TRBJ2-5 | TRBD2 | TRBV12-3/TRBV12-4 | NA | TGTGCCAGCAGCCTGGGGCTAGCGGGGGGACTAGAAGAGACCCAGTACTTC | CASSLGLAGGLEETQYF
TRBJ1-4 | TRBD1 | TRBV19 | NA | TGTGCCAGTACGACAGGGCTTAATGAAAAACTGTTTTTT | CASTTGLNEKLFF
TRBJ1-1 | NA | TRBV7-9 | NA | TGTGCCAGCAGCTTATGGCCCACGATGAACACTGAAGCTTTCTTT | CASSLWPTMNTEAFF
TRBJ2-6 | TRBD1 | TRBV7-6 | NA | TGTGCCAGCAGCTTATTGGAGGGACAGGATGAGTCTGGGGCCAACGTCCTGACTTTC | CASSLLEGQDESGANVLTF
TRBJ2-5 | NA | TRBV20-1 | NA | TGCAGTGCTAGAGATCTCGGGGGAGAGCTTGAGACCCAGTACTTC | CSARDLGGELETQYF
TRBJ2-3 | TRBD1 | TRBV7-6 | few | TGTGCCAGCAGCCCGCGGACAGGTCCTTTCAGCACAGATACGCAGTATTTT | CASSPRTGPFSTDTQYF
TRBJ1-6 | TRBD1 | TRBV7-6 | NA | TGTGCCAGCAGCCAGGGACAGGGGGAATCACCCCTCCACTTT | CASSQGQGESPLHF
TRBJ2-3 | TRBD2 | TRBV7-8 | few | TGTGCCAGCAGACTGGGCCCGGGAGGGCCATATACGCAGTATTTT | CASRLGPGGPYTQYF
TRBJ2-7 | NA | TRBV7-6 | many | TGTGCCAGCAGCATTGCAGGGGGGGGTGAGCAGTACTTC | CASSIAGGGEQYF
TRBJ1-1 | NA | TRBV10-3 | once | TGTGCCATCAGTGACTTTGCCGAGCGGAACACTGAAGCTTTCTTT | CAISDFAERNTEAFF
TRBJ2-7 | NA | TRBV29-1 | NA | TGCAGCGTTGTAAAGGAGGCCTACGAGCAGTACTTC | CSVVKEAYEQYF